This paragraph reports one TCR beta chain. The target antigen is unknown. The source of the sample is a study of OX40 agonist ivuxolimab in advanced cancers. V was shortened by 3 bases and J by 4 bases, with 9 bases between the two germline ends. CDR1 SGHVS and CDR2 FNYEAQ come from the germline V gene. This CDR3 has 13 amino acids. The study's findings and limits: Clonal expansion from baseline to week 6 occurred in both CD4+ and CD8+ T cells.

With autoimmune disease history or systemic immunosuppression, patients were excluded. Generated by immunoSEQ multiplex PCR, the TCRdb table keeps only in-frame clones and is missing some. Here the sample spans 20,000 to 25,000 clones, more than 75% being singletons. The material was CD4+ or CD8+ T cells sorted from blood, obtained in a trial of the OX40 agonist ivuxolimab. V gene TRBV7-6 combines with J gene TRBJ2-5, with D tentatively TRBD1 (5 bases). The origin of this receptor is an adult with an advanced solid tumor such as melanoma, head and neck, liver or kidney cancer. For the CDR3, the DNA is TGTGCCAGCAGCTTTCTAAGGGGAGAGACCCAGTACTTC. Translated: CASSFLRGETQYF.